One TCR beta chain is described in this entry. Original data processing: Cell counts per sample came from amplifying reference gene primers. The data were produced by immunoSEQ multiplex PCR, yet TCRdb's version contains in-frame clones alone and is incomplete. V and J calls and clone size are those listed in that table; D and trimming were worked out from the DNA. This table has roughly 220,000 clones, around 89% appearing once. The record originates from a study of blood T cell repertoires in COVID-19. The wider study: PBMCs, B-cell-depleted T cells, or T cells were the source of the cDNA or gDNA that made up the material.

CDR3 length: 15 amino acids. Trimming left V 1 base short and J 0 bases short, with 9 bases between. Germline V gene sequence: CDR1 LNHDA, CDR2 SQIVND (reference sequence). The chain joins TRBV19 to TRBJ1-1; tentatively, D is TRBD1 (5 bases). The sequence was collected from a woman aged 18-29 years in a cohort exposed to, infected with or recovered from COVID-19 (not recorded which). Specimen: PBMCs or T cells enriched from blood (not recorded which). The CDR3 reads CASSIVGQMNTEAFF. CDR3 sequence (DNA): TGTGCCAGTAGTATAGTCGGACAAATGAACACTGAAGCTTTCTTT.